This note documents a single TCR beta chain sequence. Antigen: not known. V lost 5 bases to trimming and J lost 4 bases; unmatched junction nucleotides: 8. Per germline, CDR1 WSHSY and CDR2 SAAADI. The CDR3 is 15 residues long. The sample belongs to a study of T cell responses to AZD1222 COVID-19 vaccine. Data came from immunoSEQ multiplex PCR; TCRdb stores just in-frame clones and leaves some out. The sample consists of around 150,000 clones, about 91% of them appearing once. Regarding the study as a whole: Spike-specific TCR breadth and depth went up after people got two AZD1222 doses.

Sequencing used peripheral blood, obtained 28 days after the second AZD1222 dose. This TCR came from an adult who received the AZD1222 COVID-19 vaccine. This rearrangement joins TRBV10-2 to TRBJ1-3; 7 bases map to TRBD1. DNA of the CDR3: TGCGCCAGCAGTCGCGACAGGGCCACAGGAAACACCATATATTTT. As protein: CASSRDRATGNTIYF.